The sequence of this T cell receptor (beta chain) was determined in a study of technical replicates of blood from a few donors. Sequencing was performed with immunoSEQ multiplex PCR; in TCRdb, only in-frame clones are kept and a portion is missing. The sample consists of tens of thousands of clones, around 87% of them appearing once. Per the germline V gene, CDR1 is LNHDA and CDR2 is SQIVND (reference sequence). Trimming at V came to 10 bases and at J to 0 bases, leaving 4 bases not matched to a gene. The CDR3 covers 14 residues. The sample consisted of PBMCs. The chain has TRBV19 and TRBJ2-4; 9 nucleotides align to TRBD1. The clonotype was recovered from a human donor in good health. Some clones in this sample may be carry-over from other donors' samples. For the CDR3, the DNA is TGTGCCACTGTGGGACAGGGAGCCAAAAACATTCAGTACTTC. Its protein is CATVGQGAKNIQYF.